A selection of T cell receptor beta chains follows, all from one sample in a study of STAT5B mutations in CD4+ large granular lymphocyte leukemia. TCRdb's table, derived via immunoSEQ multiplex PCR, lists solely in-frame clones and lacks some. The sample has 20,000 to 25,000 clones; 74% are singletons. The sample consisted of CD4+ T cells from blood buffy coats. These receptors originate from a human donor in good health. Each CDR3 is given with its conserved first and last residue. Each record gives: V gene, D gene, clone size, J gene, CDR3 protein, CDR3 DNA. A D gene is named only where the DNA matches it firmly. Expanded clones are given a class, and other clones once, few, many or no size at all.

>TRBV15|NA|NA|TRBJ1-1
CATSRDGGTEAFF
TGTGCCACCAGCAGAGATGGGGGCACGGAAGCTTTCTTT
>TRBV6-1|NA|NA|TRBJ1-2
CASRDPGAAYGYTF
TGTGCCAGCAGGGACCCCGGGGCAGCATATGGCTACACCTTC
>TRBV9|NA|few|TRBJ2-3
CASTQLTDTQYF
TGTGCCAGCACCCAACTCACAGATACGCAGTATTTT
>TRBV6-6|TRBD2|NA|TRBJ2-7
CASSGRTSGIYEQYF
TGTGCCAGCAGTGGACGGACTAGCGGGATCTACGAGCAGTACTTC
>TRBV27|NA|NA|TRBJ2-5
CASSLDRTETQYF
TGTGCCAGCAGTTTAGATAGAACCGAGACCCAGTACTTC
>TRBV29-1|NA|few|TRBJ1-1
CSVTQTSFEAFF
TGCAGCGTTACCCAAACCTCGTTTGAAGCTTTCTTT
>TRBV19|NA|NA|TRBJ1-5
CASSIGQNDIQPQHF
TGTGCCAGTAGTATAGGGCAAAATGATATCCAGCCCCAGCATTTT
>TRBV11-2|TRBD1|NA|TRBJ1-5
CASSLDDRDNQPQHF
TGTGCCAGCAGCTTAGATGACAGGGACAATCAGCCCCAGCATTTT
>TRBV6-6|NA|medium-sized|TRBJ2-5
CASSYSTETQYF
TGTGCCAGCAGTTATTCCACTGAGACCCAGTACTTC
>TRBV28|NA|NA|TRBJ1-2
CASSLRTPFGYTF
TGTGCCAGCAGTTTGAGGACACCATTTGGCTACACCTTC
>TRBV7-6|TRBD2|NA|TRBJ2-7
CASSPTPPSGSTYEQYF
TGTGCCAGCAGCCCAACACCTCCTAGCGGGTCAACCTACGAGCAGTACTTC
>TRBV4-1|NA|NA|TRBJ2-5
CASSQERGVSRETQYF
TGCGCCAGCAGCCAAGAAAGGGGGGTTTCTCGAGAGACCCAGTACTTC
>TRBV5-5|NA|NA|TRBJ2-5
CASSLVVETQYF
TGTGCCAGCAGCTTGGTGGTGGAGACCCAGTACTTC
>TRBV19|NA|NA|TRBJ2-3
CASSRRDRSTDTQYF
TGTGCCAGTAGTAGGCGTGACAGGAGCACAGATACGCAGTATTTT
>TRBV15|TRBD1|NA|TRBJ2-7
CATSREGTGGHEQYF
TGTGCCACCAGCAGAGAAGGGACAGGGGGTCACGAGCAGTACTTC
>TRBV21-1|NA|NA|TRBJ2-1
CASSRETGRDEQFF
TGTGCCAGCAGCCGCGAGACAGGGCGGGATGAGCAGTTCTTC
>TRBV19|NA|NA|TRBJ2-7
CAIRSYEQYF
TGTGCCATCCGCTCCTACGAGCAGTACTTC
>TRBV6-6|NA|NA|TRBJ1-2
CASSRGVYYGYTF
TGTGCCAGCAGTAGAGGGGTCTACTATGGCTACACCTTC
>TRBV19|NA|few|TRBJ2-2
CASSISRDTGELFF
TGTGCCAGTAGTATCTCCAGGGACACCGGGGAGCTGTTTTTT
>TRBV13|NA|NA|TRBJ1-6
CASSFWQGLGSSYNSPLHF
TGTGCCAGCAGCTTCTGGCAGGGGCTGGGTAGCTCCTATAATTCACCCCTCCACTTT
>TRBV6-5|NA|NA|TRBJ1-5
CASSEQVNQPQHF
TGTGCCAGCAGTGAACAGGTAAATCAGCCCCAGCATTTT
>TRBV19|NA|few|TRBJ1-5
CASSQRNQPQHF
TGTGCCAGTAGCCAGCGCAATCAGCCCCAGCATTTT
>TRBV5-1|NA|NA|TRBJ2-5
CASSFGRHQETQYF
TGCGCCAGCAGCTTTGGCAGACACCAAGAGACCCAGTACTTC
>TRBV7-7|NA|few|TRBJ2-2
CASSRTAGELFF
TGTGCTAGCAGTCGGACAGCCGGGGAGCTGTTTTTT
>TRBV30|TRBD2|NA|TRBJ2-7
CAFRGLAGVAGGGEQYF
TGTGCCTTTCGGGGACTAGCGGGAGTCGCTGGAGGGGGCGAGCAGTACTTC
>TRBV7-8|NA|NA|TRBJ2-3
CASSLAFESWGTDTQYF
TGTGCCAGCAGCTTAGCGTTTGAGAGTTGGGGCACAGATACGCAGTATTTT
>TRBV28|NA|NA|TRBJ2-1
CASSLKGLAAGNNEQFF
TGTGCCAGCAGTTTAAAAGGGTTAGCGGCTGGGAACAATGAGCAGTTCTTC
>TRBV7-2|NA|few|TRBJ2-1
CASSSEVETYNEQFF
TGTGCCAGCAGCTCCGAAGTGGAAACCTACAATGAGCAGTTCTTC
>TRBV7-2|TRBD1|NA|TRBJ2-5
CASSFTGTGGETQYF
TGTGCCAGCAGCTTTACCGGGACAGGGGGCGAGACCCAGTACTTC
>TRBV2|NA|NA|TRBJ1-5
CASSELRVNQPQHF
TGTGCCAGCAGTGAACTCAGGGTCAATCAGCCCCAGCATTTT
>TRBV5-1|TRBD1|NA|TRBJ1-4
CASSRTGDNEKLFF
TGCGCCAGCAGCAGGACAGGGGATAATGAAAAACTGTTTTTT
>TRBV7-9|TRBD2|few|TRBJ2-1
CASSLASGRAYNEQFF
TGTGCCAGCAGCTTAGCTAGCGGGAGGGCCTACAATGAGCAGTTCTTC
>TRBV19|TRBD2|NA|TRBJ2-3
CASSGTSLDTQYF
TGTGCCAGTAGTGGGACTAGTCTAGATACGCAGTATTTT
>TRBV18|TRBD1|NA|TRBJ2-5
CASSPLSQGATETQYF
TGTGCCAGCTCACCACTGTCGCAGGGGGCAACAGAGACCCAGTACTTC
>TRBV4-1|NA|NA|TRBJ2-2
CASSQLATLYTGELFF
TGCGCCAGCAGCCAACTGGCGACATTATACACCGGGGAGCTGTTTTTT